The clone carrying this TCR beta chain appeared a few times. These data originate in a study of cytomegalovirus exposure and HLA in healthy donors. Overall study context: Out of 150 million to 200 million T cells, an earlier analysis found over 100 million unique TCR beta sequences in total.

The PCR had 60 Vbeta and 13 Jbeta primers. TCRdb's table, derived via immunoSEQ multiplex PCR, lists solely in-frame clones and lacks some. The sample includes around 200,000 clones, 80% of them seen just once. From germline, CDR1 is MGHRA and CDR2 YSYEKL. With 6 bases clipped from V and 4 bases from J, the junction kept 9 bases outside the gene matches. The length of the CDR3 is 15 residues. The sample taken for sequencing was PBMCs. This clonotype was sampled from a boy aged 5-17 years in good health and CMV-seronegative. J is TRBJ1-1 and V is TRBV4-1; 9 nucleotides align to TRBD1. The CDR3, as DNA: TGCGCCAGCAGGCTTGGACAGGGGCTAGGCACTGAAGCTTTCTTT. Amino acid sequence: CASRLGQGLGTEAFF.